The TCR beta chain under discussion was sequenced for a study of human T cells and chemical hapten exposure. Study background: Patients, predominantly female, presented with alopecia areata, totalis or universalis. Study outcomes and limitations: The formation of large CDR3 similarity clusters by expanded TCRs significantly exceeded that of controls.

The library attached unique molecular identifiers to individual cDNA molecules. TCRdb ran MiXCR on the RACE reads and lists one entry per CDR3 protein. The table has 250,000 or so distinct CDR3 sequences, about 8.1% seen once. This CDR3 has 14 residues. Germline CDR1 SQVTM, CDR2 ANQGSEA. Concerning this clonotype: Its antigen is still unknown. The junction does not match germline at one end; this may be a read error.

Time point here: pre-sensitization, week 0. As to treatment: therapeutic diphenylcyclopropenone sensitization with weekly scalp DPC. This rearrangement joins TRBV29-1 to TRBJ2-1; 8 bases match TRBD1. This clonotype was sampled from a woman in her forties with alopecia areata. Some clones in this sample may be carry-over from other donors' samples. The sequences come from whole blood, collected in connection with sensitization to the hapten diphenylcyclopropenone (DPC). This CDR3 is CSAAAGTGHNEQFF. The CDR3 DNA follows: TGTAGCGCCGCGGCCGGGACAGGTCACAATGAGCAGTTCTTC.